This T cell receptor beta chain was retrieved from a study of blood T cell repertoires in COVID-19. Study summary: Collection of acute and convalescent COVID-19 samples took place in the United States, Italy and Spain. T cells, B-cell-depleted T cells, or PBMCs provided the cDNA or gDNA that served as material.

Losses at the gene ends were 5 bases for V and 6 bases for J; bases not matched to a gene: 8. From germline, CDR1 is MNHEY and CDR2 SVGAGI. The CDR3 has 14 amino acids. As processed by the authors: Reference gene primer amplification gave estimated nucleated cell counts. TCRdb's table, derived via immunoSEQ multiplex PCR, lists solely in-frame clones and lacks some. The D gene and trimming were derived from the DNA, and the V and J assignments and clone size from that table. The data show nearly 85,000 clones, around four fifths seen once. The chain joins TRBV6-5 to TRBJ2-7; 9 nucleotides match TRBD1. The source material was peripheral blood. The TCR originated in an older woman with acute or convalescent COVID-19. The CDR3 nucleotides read TGTGCCAGCAGTAGTCGGGACAGGGTACCCGAGCAGTACTTC. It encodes CASSSRDRVPEQYF.